This T cell receptor beta chain was observed in a study of blood T cells in healthy people across ages. Of note for this clonotype: What it recognizes is unknown.

The use of a sample-barcoded 5' primer and a J-beta primer mix characterized a second PCR of roughly 6 to 11 cycles. TCRdb processed the 5' RACE reads anew with MiXCR; each CDR3 protein has one entry. The table has around 1.7 million distinct CDR3 sequences, roughly 28% seen once. Study conclusions and caveats: Per million T cells, TCR beta diversity dropped about linearly as age rose.

Healthy Caucasian individuals from Russia aged about 6 to 90 served as donors. Each sample yielded at least 7 million isolated PBMCs. The CDR3 runs 15 residues. V trimming: 4 bases; J trimming: 4 bases; junction bases outside the gene matches: 8. Germline CDR1 SGHRS, CDR2 YFSETQ. Sequencing was done on a sample of blood. The chain combines TRBV5-1 with TRBJ2-5; TRBD1 matches at 9 bases. The TCR sequence derives from a woman in her twenties or thirties in good health. CDR3 loop: CASSAGTGLGETQYF. CDR3 bases: TGCGCCAGCAGCGCGGGGACAGGGTTAGGAGAGACCCAGTACTTC.